The subject of this entry is one T cell receptor beta chain. The record originates from a study of Ad26.COV2.S vaccination and SARS-CoV-2 variants. Clones were sequenced by immunoSEQ multiplex PCR, and TCRdb holds only the in-frame ones, with some missing. The table lists some 300,000 clones, approximately 86% of them singletons. Germline assignment: CDR1 SGHDT and CDR2 YYEEEE. The CDR3 totals 15 residues. The V and J ends lost 4 bases and 3 bases respectively, with 16 bases between them. Treatment of the sample: some 20 received Ad26.COV2.S at low or high dose, single or two shots; about 5 received placebo; per-sample allocation not given. Samples came from day 63 after the first vaccine or placebo injection.

The sample was peripheral blood, taken in a trial of Ad26.COV2.S vaccine versus placebo. The receptor comes from a person between 18 and 60 years old who received the Ad26.COV2.S COVID-19 vaccine or a placebo. V usage is TRBV5-6 and J usage is TRBJ1-2, with D perhaps TRBD1 (5 bases). The CDR3 protein is CASSRPSGGDYGYTF. The DNA for the CDR3 is TGTGCCAGCAGCCGGCCTTCGGGAGGGGACTATGGCTACACCTTC.